This T cell receptor beta chain was found in a study of blood T cell repertoires in COVID-19. CDR1 and CDR2 from the germline V gene are SQVTM and ANQGSEA. The CDR3 is 15 amino acids. V was clipped by 1 base and J by 5 bases; unmatched bases: 7. TCRdb's table, derived via immunoSEQ multiplex PCR, lists solely in-frame clones and lacks some. The sample contains around 130,000 clones, roughly 80% of which appear only once. This chain joins TRBV29-1 and TRBJ2-5; 10 nucleotides line up with TRBD1. Sequenced sample: PBMCs or T cells enriched from blood (not recorded which). The sequence derives from a woman under 30 who had been exposed to COVID-19. The CDR3 is CSVEGGDRGPETQYF. The CDR3 DNA is TGCAGCGTTGAAGGAGGGGACAGGGGCCCGGAGACCCAGTACTTC.